These 32 T cell receptor beta chains were sequenced from one sample in a study of blood T cell repertoires in COVID-19. TCRdb keeps only in-frame clones here, not all; method: immunoSEQ multiplex PCR. The table shows some 200,000 clones, with around 87% occurring only once. What was sequenced was peripheral blood. These receptors came from a young man with active or convalescent COVID-19.

A word on this clone: Other nucleotide sequences in the sample specify the same CDR3. The chain recombines TRBV19 with TRBJ1-1, with TRBD1 identical over 8 bases. The CDR3 consists of 15 residues. The trim removed 5 bases at V and 0 bases at J, leaving 5 bases unmatched. Per the germline V gene, CDR1 is LNHDA and CDR2 is SQIVND (reference sequence). As DNA, the CDR3 is TGTGCCAGTAGTGACAGGGGCCGTCTGAACACTGAAGCTTTCTTT. Translated, it gives CASSDRGRLNTEAFF.

The chain has TRBV9 and TRBJ1-2, with no clear D. The CDR3 runs 15 residues. CDR1 and CDR2 (germline): SGDLS, YYNGEE. The V end lost 0 bases, the J end lost 0 bases, and 9 bases lay between the germline ends. CDR3 region: CASSVVGDSNYGYTF. For the CDR3, the DNA is TGTGCCAGCAGCGTAGTAGGCGACTCTAACTATGGCTACACCTTC. The whole variable domain, remainder taken from reference TRBV9 and TRBJ1-2, is DSGVTQTPKHLITATGQRVTLRCSPRSGDLSVYWYQQSLDQGLQFLIQYYNGEERAKGNILERFSAQQFPDLHSELNLSSLELGDSALYFCASSVVGDSNYGYTFGSGTRLTVV.

J is TRBJ2-3 and V is TRBV28; the match to TRBD2 covers 9 bases. The CDR3 has 16 amino acids. With V trimmed by 5 bases and J by 2 bases, 8 bases remained unmatched. Germline V gene sequence: CDR1 MDHEN, CDR2 SYDVKM. The CDR3 sequence is CASSPLAGTHTDTQYF. The CDR3 coding sequence is TGTGCCAGCAGTCCCCTAGCGGGAACTCACACAGATACGCAGTATTTT.

This sequence joins TRBV7-2 and TRBJ2-3; 13 nucleotides agree with TRBD2. CDR3 length: 15 residues. CDR1 SGHTA and CDR2 FQGNSA come from the germline V gene. V was clipped by 5 bases and J by 4 bases; unmatched bases: 3. The CDR3 here is CASSPGLAGADTQYF. The DNA of the CDR3 is TGTGCCAGCAGCCCCGGACTAGCGGGAGCAGATACGCAGTATTTT.

This chain uses TRBV3-1 (or the pseudogene TRBV3-2) with TRBJ2-2, with TRBD2 identical over 12 bases. Unmatched junction bases numbered 8, after V lost 0 bases and J lost 9 bases. From germline, CDR1 is LGHDT and CDR2 YNNKEL (reference sequence). The CDR3 contains 17 residues. DNA of the CDR3: TGTGCCAGCAGCCAAGATAGGTGGACTAGCGGGATGCGGGAGCTGTTTTTT. Its translation is CASSQDRWTSGMRELFF.

The CDR3 nucleotides read TGTGCCACCGCCGGGGGACATTGGATGATAGCGGGAGGGCCAACAGATACGCAGTATTTT. Translating gives CATAGGHWMIAGGPTDTQYF. This sequence joins TRBV24-1 and TRBJ2-3; 11 bases are shared with TRBD2. Looked up from germline, CDR1 is KGHDR and CDR2 is SFDVKD. After removal of 9 bases from V and 3 bases from J, the junction contained 22 bases not matched to a gene. CDR3 length: 20 amino acids.

The V call is TRBV19, the J call TRBJ1-5; a weak D match, TRBD1 (6 bases). The V end lost 5 bases, the J end lost 9 bases, and 14 bases lay between the germline ends. Germline V gives CDR1 LNHDA, CDR2 SQIVND (reference sequence). The length of the CDR3 is 13 residues. In nucleotides, the CDR3 is TGTGCCAGTAGTGGGACATCGGTGGGGCCCCAGCATTTT. It translates to CASSGTSVGPQHF.

The chain has TRBV6-6 and TRBJ2-7, with unresolved D. V was cut by 6 bases and J by 3 bases, with 9 bases left in between. CDR3 length: 12 residues. Germline-derived CDR1 and CDR2 are MNHNY and SVGAGI (reference sequence). For the CDR3, the DNA is TGTGCCAGCAGCCGCGGCAGCTACGAGCAGTACTTC. Protein: CASSRGSYEQYF.

This sequence joins TRBV6-2 or TRBV6-3 and TRBJ2-3; tentative D call: TRBD2 (7 bases). This CDR3 is 18 amino acids long. The germline V gene has CDR1 MNHEY and CDR2 SVGEGT. V dropped 2 bases and J dropped 3 bases, with 21 bases sitting between them. The CDR3 coding sequence is TGTGCCAGCAGTTACAGGAGGGGGACGCTAGCGGTTACAGATACGCAGTATTTT. Amino acids: CASSYRRGTLAVTDTQYF.

The chain links TRBV2 to TRBJ2-1; no definite D call. Trimming pared 3 bases from V and 0 bases from J, leaving 12 bases between. Looked up from germline, CDR1 is SNHLY and CDR2 is FYNNEI. The CDR3 runs to 16 residues. For the CDR3, the DNA is TGTGCCAGCAGTGACGACACTTCCAGCTCCTACAATGAGCAGTTCTTC. It encodes CASSDDTSSSYNEQFF.

The chain links TRBV9 to TRBJ1-1, with a weak D call TRBD1 (5 bases). Per germline, CDR1 SGDLS and CDR2 YYNGEE. The CDR3 runs to 15 residues. Trimming cost V 2 bases and J 0 bases, with 11 bases left between them. CDR3 DNA: TGTGCCAGCAGCGTGACCTGGGGGGTGAACACTGAAGCTTTCTTT. Translating it yields CASSVTWGVNTEAFF.

The V and J genes are TRBV7-2 and TRBJ2-1, with TRBD2 as a possible D gene (6 bases). CDR3 length: 16 amino acids. Per germline, CDR1 SGHTA and CDR2 FQGNSA. Between the trimmed V and J ends, which lost 1 base and 0 bases, there was a span of 10 bases. CDR3 nucleotides: TGTGCCAGCAGCTTAGTTGCGGGGAGCTCCTACAATGAGCAGTTCTTC. Translated, it gives CASSLVAGSSYNEQFF. The entire variable domain, with the rest obtained from reference TRBV7-2 and TRBJ2-1, is as follows: GAGVSQSPSNKVTEKGKDVELRCDPISGHTALYWYRQSLGQGLEFLIYFQGNSAPDKSGLPSDRFSAERTGGSVSTLTIQRTQQEDSAVYLCASSLVAGSSYNEQFFGPGTRLTVL.

The chain carries TRBV3-1 (or the pseudogene TRBV3-2) and TRBJ1-6; TRBD1 is a possible D gene (5 bases). In germline, CDR1 is LGHDT, CDR2 YNNKEL (reference sequence). The CDR3 totals 16 residues. Trimming took 4 bases from V and 9 from J, leaving 19 bases between them. The DNA of the CDR3 is TGTGCCAGCAGCCGCGGGACTGGGTGGGATAGTTCACCCCTCCACTTT. Protein sequence: CASSRGTGWDSSPLHF.

V is TRBV4-2 and J is TRBJ2-2; possibly TRBD1 for D (5 bases). Per the germline V gene, CDR1 is LGHNA and CDR2 is YNFKEQ. This CDR3 is built from 16 residues. The V and J ends lost 0 bases and 1 base respectively, with 9 bases between them. The CDR3 spells CASSQDLGQNTGELFF. CDR3 sequence (DNA): TGTGCCAGCAGCCAAGATTTGGGGCAGAACACCGGGGAGCTGTTTTTT.

The chain uses TRBV12-3 or TRBV12-4 and TRBJ1-1; D is undetermined. The germline V and J ends were trimmed by 7 bases and 4 bases, with 10 bases remaining between them. The CDR3 has 12 amino acids. CDR3 sequence (DNA): TGTGCCAGCACCTCAGGTACCACTGAAGCTTTCTTT. Translation: CASTSGTTEAFF.

The rearrangement links TRBV6-4 to TRBJ2-2, with TRBD1 matching 8 bases. Germline CDR1 reads MRHNA; CDR2 reads SNTAGT. The CDR3 has 13 amino acids. V lost 6 bases to trimming and J lost 3 bases; unmatched junction nucleotides: 0. CDR3 loop: CASRTGDTGELFF. In DNA form, the CDR3 reads TGTGCCAGCAGGACAGGGGACACCGGGGAGCTGTTTTTT.

The chain employs TRBV19 and TRBJ1-3; 7 bases agree with TRBD1. J was trimmed by 1 base and V by 4 bases; bases with no gene match: 4. Germline loops: CDR1 LNHDA, CDR2 SQIVND (reference sequence). This CDR3 has 15 amino acids. The CDR3 protein is CASSTGGISGNTIYF. The CDR3 DNA sequence: TGTGCCAGTAGTACAGGGGGGATTTCTGGAAACACCATATATTTT.

CDR3 in DNA: TGTGCCAGCAACAGGGATAACACTGAAGCTTTCTTT. This gives the protein CASNRDNTEAFF. This rearrangement joins TRBV6-5 to TRBJ1-1, with D perhaps matching TRBD1 (6 bases). This CDR3 has 12 amino acids. Germline CDR1 is MNHEY and CDR2 is SVGAGI. The ends were cut back, 7 bases at V and 2 bases at J, with 8 bases in the middle.

In regard to this clone: Within the sample, other DNA sequences also encode this same CDR3. The J gene is TRBJ1-5, the V gene TRBV2, with 7 nucleotides matching TRBD1. Looked up from germline, CDR1 is SNHLY and CDR2 is FYNNEI. V trimming: 4 bases; J trimming: 4 bases; junction bases outside the gene matches: 4. The length of the CDR3 is 14 residues. The CDR3 bases are TGTGCCAGCAGTGGGACAGGCAAAAATCAGCCCCAGCATTTT. Its protein is CASSGTGKNQPQHF.

The rearrangement uses TRBV30 and TRBJ2-7; 7 nucleotides agree with TRBD1. Germline lookup yields CDR1 GTSNPN and CDR2 SVGIG (reference sequence). The V gene end was trimmed by 4 bases and the J gene end by 3 bases; junction bases not matched to a gene: 9. The CDR3 sequence is 14 residues long. This chain's CDR3 is CAWIPSGQIYEQYF. Here the CDR3 DNA reads TGTGCCTGGATACCCTCGGGACAGATCTACGAGCAGTACTTC.

This clone was seen a handful of times. The J gene is TRBJ1-5, the V gene TRBV27; no clear D gene. The CDR3 totals 18 residues. Between the trimmed V and J ends, which lost 5 bases and 2 bases, there was a span of 22 bases. CDR1 MNHEY and CDR2 SMNVEV come from the germline V gene (reference sequence). This CDR3 reads CASSPRVPYSSGNQPQHF. The CDR3 nucleotides read TGTGCCAGCAGTCCCCGGGTTCCATACTCCTCGGGCAATCAGCCCCAGCATTTT.

The chain uses TRBV30 and TRBJ2-5; possibly TRBD1 for D (6 bases). Germline values: CDR1 GTSNPN, CDR2 SVGIG (reference sequence). Trimming removed 0 bases at V and 2 bases at J, with 13 bases between. The CDR3 is made up of 15 amino acids. CDR3 sequence reads: CAWSVTGRLQETQYF. CDR3 DNA sequence: TGTGCCTGGAGTGTTACAGGGAGACTACAAGAGACCCAGTACTTC.

The chain links TRBV24-1 to TRBJ2-3; D is undetermined. Germline V lookup: CDR1 KGHDR, CDR2 SFDVKD. This CDR3 spans 15 amino acids. With 3 bases removed from V and 2 bases from J, the gap between germline ends came to 11 bases. The CDR3 is CATSDALDLTDTQYF. The CDR3 bases are TGTGCCACCAGTGATGCGCTAGACCTCACAGATACGCAGTATTTT.

The chain recombines TRBV24-1 with TRBJ2-7; 7 bases line up with TRBD2. V shed 9 bases and J 2 bases; nucleotides not matched to a gene: 3. Germline lookup yields CDR1 KGHDR and CDR2 SFDVKD. The CDR3 runs to 12 residues. This chain's CDR3 is CATLAGTYEQYF. The CDR3 DNA sequence: TGTGCCACCTTAGCGGGCACCTACGAGCAGTACTTC.

V gene TRBV7-6 combines with J gene TRBJ1-4; TRBD1 matches 8 bases. The CDR3 extends over 15 amino acids. Germline loops: CDR1 SGHVS, CDR2 FNYEAQ. J gave up 7 bases and V 5 bases, and 9 bases lay outside the gene matches. In DNA form, the CDR3 reads TGTGCCAGCAGCGCCCGACAGGGGACAGGTGAAAAACTGTTTTTT. Its translation: CASSARQGTGEKLFF.

This chain uses TRBV7-2 with TRBJ2-1; TRBD2 matches 8 bases. The CDR3 has 15 residues. Looked up from germline, CDR1 is SGHTA and CDR2 is FQGNSA. V lost 3 bases, J lost 5 bases, and 6 bases stayed unmatched. In DNA, the CDR3 is TGTGCCAGCAGCTTTCATAGCGGGGCAAACAATGAGCAGTTCTTC. This translates into CASSFHSGANNEQFF.

V and J are TRBV7-9 and TRBJ2-1, with a tentative D call TRBD2 (6 bases). This CDR3 has 18 residues. V was clipped by 5 bases and J by 4 bases, with 24 bases between them. Looked up from germline, CDR1 is SEHNR and CDR2 is FQNEAQ (reference sequence). CDR3 nucleotides: TGTGCCAGCAGCCCTTTGGGAACCGGGCTAGCGCAGTACAATGAGCAGTTCTTC. Residues: CASSPLGTGLAQYNEQFF.

The chain combines TRBV5-1 with TRBJ1-1, with 8 bases identical to TRBD1. Germline V gives CDR1 SGHRS, CDR2 YFSETQ. The J segment lost 4 bases and the V segment lost 4 bases, leaving 6 bases of the junction unmatched. This CDR3 region has 14 residues. The CDR3 DNA follows: TGCGCCAGCAGCCCCGACAGGGGAAGCACTGAAGCTTTCTTT. This sequence encodes CASSPDRGSTEAFF.

This clone has only one observation. J is TRBJ1-5 and V is TRBV7-9; 11 nucleotides agree with TRBD1. V lost 1 base and J lost 1; bases outside the gene matches: 6. This CDR3 spans 18 amino acids. From germline, CDR1 is SEHNR and CDR2 FQNEAQ (reference sequence). CDR3 coding DNA: TGTGCCAGCAGCTTAGGGGGGACAGGGGGAGTGAGCAATCAGCCCCAGCATTTT. It is translated as CASSLGGTGGVSNQPQHF.

This clone was seen just once. V gene TRBV2 combines with J gene TRBJ1-2; a possible D gene is TRBD1 (6 bases). The ends were cut back, 8 bases at V and 5 bases at J, with 12 bases in the middle. This CDR3 is built from 12 residues. Germline CDR1 reads SNHLY; CDR2 reads FYNNEI. The DNA of the CDR3 is TGTGCCAGCGGAATAGGGGGTTATGGCTACACCTTC. Protein sequence: CASGIGGYGYTF.

V is TRBV4-1 and J is TRBJ1-3; D uncertain. Germline lookup yields CDR1 MGHRA and CDR2 YSYEKL. V shed 1 base and J shed 1 base, with 11 bases lying between them. The CDR3 consists of 16 residues. The CDR3 spells CASSQGIGGSGNTIYF. The CDR3, as DNA: TGCGCCAGCAGCCAAGGGATCGGAGGGTCTGGAAACACCATATATTTT.

In its sample, this clone was seen a few times. The V call is TRBV7-8, the J call TRBJ1-5; TRBD1 matches 9 bases. The V gene end was trimmed by 1 base and the J gene end by 6 bases; junction bases not matched to a gene: 4. In germline, CDR1 is SGHVS, CDR2 FQNEAQ. This CDR3 comprises 15 residues. The CDR3 nucleotides read TGTGCCAGCAGCTTAGAGGGACAGGGTGGTCAGCCCCAGCATTTT. Protein product: CASSLEGQGGQPQHF.